This TCR beta chain was sequenced for a study of T cells in women clearing cervical HPV infection. Study-level information: HLA type could not be excluded as a confounder. General study points: TRBV6-7 abundance was lower in cases than controls (roughly 0.11% versus 0.16%). Repertoire richness, not evenness, was significantly elevated in CIN3+ cases versus controls.

Per the germline V gene, CDR1 is ENHRY and CDR2 is SYGVKD. The CDR3 is 15 amino acids. V was pared by 2 bases and J by 6 bases, with 15 bases between. The repertoire was sequenced with immunoSEQ multiplex PCR; TCRdb's copy has only in-frame clones and lacks some. The sample data list around 22,000 clones. Cervical HPV DNA detected by MY09/MY11 PCR, typed by dot-blot. Remarks on this clone: Its antigen is currently unknown. The observed sequence ends 3 residues before the CDR3 terminus, with the missing tail filled in from the germline J gene.

Source material: blood buffy coat. This chain links TRBV10-3 with TRBJ2-3; D tentatively fits TRBD1 or TRBD2 (5 bases each). The TCR sequence derives from a woman aged 18-70 years with a cervical HPV16 infection that either progressed to CIN3+ or cleared (not recorded which). The sequenced part of the CDR3 DNA is TGTGCCATCAGTGAGCTAAGACAGCGAGGGGATACG. Protein sequence: CAISELRQRGDT. The whole CDR3 region reads CAISELRQRGDTQYF.